The 10 T cell receptor beta chains below all came from one sample that was sequenced in a study of tumor and adjacent non-tumor tissue in lung cancer. No cell sorting was done before RNA was extracted from the tissue. A modified ARM-PCR protocol with three rounds of nested PCR amplified TCRbeta. One entry per CDR3 protein results from TCRdb running MiXCR on the multiplex PCR reads. The table includes approximately 68,000 distinct CDR3 sequences, 73% detected once. What was sequenced was lung tumor tissue. The origin of the receptors is a man in his sixties with non-small cell lung cancer.

About this clonotype itself: Lacking the conserved final phenylalanine or tryptophan, this CDR3 likely reflects a read error. The gene calls are TRBV11-1 and TRBJ2-1; possibly TRBD2 for D (5 bases). The germline V gene encodes CDR1 SGHAT and CDR2 FQDESV (reference sequence). There are 16 residues in the CDR3. The V gene lost 1 base and the J gene lost 5 bases, with 15 bases spanning the gap. The DNA of the CDR3 is TGTGCCAGCAGCTTAGTGAGCAGGATCGGGGACAATGAGCAGTTCTAC. Its translation is CASSLVSRIGDNEQFY.

Comments on this clonotype: This CDR3 fails to terminate in the conserved phenylalanine or tryptophan, so it likely reflects a read error. The V gene is TRBV11-3, the J gene TRBJ2-3; a possible D gene is TRBD2 (5 bases). This CDR3 spans 16 amino acids. The ends were cut back, 7 bases at V and 0 bases at J, with 17 bases in the middle. Germline V gives CDR1 SGHNT, CDR2 YENEEA. The CDR3 bases are TGTGCCAGCAACTCCGGCCTAGCAGATAGCACAGATACGCAGTATTTA. Translating it yields CASNSGLADSTDTQYL.

The sample holds a few counts of this clonotype. A much more abundant neighbour one base away suggests this may be a read error. The chain couples TRBV30 to TRBJ1-5; D remains unclear. The CDR3 covers 16 residues. Trimming took off 4 bases at V and 2 bases at J, with 18 bases between the two ends. CDR1 and CDR2 (germline): GTSNPN, SVGIG (reference sequence). CDR3 residues: CAWNRRGVYRNQPQHF. In DNA, the CDR3 is TGTGCCTGGAATCGGCGTGGGGTTTATCGCAATCAGCCCCAGCATTTT.

To note about this clonotype: One end of the junction fails to match germline, which may point to a read error. The V call is TRBV5-1, the J call TRBJ2-7; the D gene could be TRBD1 or TRBD2 (5 bases each). The germline CDR1 and CDR2 sequences are SGHRS and YFSETQ. The CDR3 length is 16 residues. This CDR3 reads CVSSPTPGPQSYEQYF. CDR3 DNA sequence: TGCGTCAGCAGCCCCACCCCGGGGCCACAATCCTACGAGCAGTACTTC.

The chain links TRBV6-5 to TRBJ1-1; 8 bases match TRBD1. From germline, CDR1 is MNHEY and CDR2 SVGAGI. This CDR3 is 15 amino acids long. The V gene end was trimmed by 11 bases and the J gene end by 3 bases; junction bases not matched to a gene: 14. As DNA, the CDR3 is TGTGCCTGTAGTTTAAATACAGGGGGAGACACTGAAGCTTTCTTT. It yields the protein CACSLNTGGDTEAFF.

The chain couples TRBV20-1 to TRBJ2-5, with TRBD1 as a possible D gene (5 bases). This CDR3 region has 12 residues. Germline values: CDR1 DFQATT, CDR2 SNEGSKA (reference sequence). In DNA form, the CDR3 reads TGCAATGTTAGGGAACAGGTCCAGGCCCAGTACTTC. Its translation: CNVREQVQAQYF.

About this clonotype: The junction departs from germline at one end; a sequencing error may be responsible. The chain employs TRBV6-1 and TRBJ2-1; perhaps TRBD2 as D (6 bases). This CDR3 contains 15 residues. Germline CDR1 and CDR2: MNHNS and SASEGT. CDR3 coding DNA: TGTGCCAGTAGTGAATTGATCGGGAGATACAATGAGCAGTTCTTC. It codes for CASSELIGRYNEQFF.

V is TRBV5-1 and J is TRBJ2-5; 7 nucleotides line up with TRBD1. Losses at the gene ends were 4 bases for V and 2 bases for J; bases not matched to a gene: 11. CDR1 is SGHRS, CDR2 YFSETQ, per germline. This CDR3 comprises 16 residues. This chain's CDR3 is CASSRFCGTAQETQYF. In nucleotides, the CDR3 is TGCGCCAGCAGCAGATTCTGTGGGACAGCTCAAGAGACCCAGTACTTC.

The gene calls are TRBV20-1 and TRBJ2-7; 8 bases map to TRBD2. The CDR3 runs to 12 residues. Trimming removed 8 bases from V and 12 bases from J; junction bases left unmatched: 15. Per the germline V gene, CDR1 is DFQATT and CDR2 is SNEGSKA (reference sequence). The CDR3 nucleotides are TGCAGTATTAGCGGGGCCTCCTACGTGCGGTACTTC. It translates to CSISGASYVRYF.

This clonotype occurred once. One end of the junction is discordant with germline, which a read error may explain. V usage is TRBV6-5 and J usage is TRBJ2-2; 10 bases are shared with TRBD1. From germline, CDR1 is MNHEY and CDR2 SVGAGI. The CDR3 consists of 16 residues. The CDR3 sequence: CASTGGTGVETGGLFF. The CDR3 coding sequence is TGTGCCAGCACCGGAGGGACAGGGGTAGAAACCGGGGGGCTGTTTTTT.